This is a list of T cell receptor beta chains from one sample in a study of CD8 T cells in Susac syndrome. Via MiXCR, TCRdb re-called the immunoSEQ multiplex PCR reads, giving one row per CDR3 protein. The data show about 120,000 distinct CDR3 sequences, around 94% seen once. Sequenced: CD4+ T cells from PBMCs. These receptors originate from a human donor in good health. CDR3s include the opening cysteine and the closing phenylalanine or tryptophan. A D gene is named only where the DNA matches it firmly. The listing skips clone size in some rows; elsewhere it reads once, few, many or a size class.

clone size	V gene	J gene	D gene	CDR3 protein	CDR3 DNA
-	TRBV30	TRBJ2-7	TRBD2	CAWTGPSGTSGNEAYEQYF	TGTGCCTGGACGGGTCCTTCCGGGACTAGCGGGAACGAAGCCTACGAGCAGTACTTC
once	TRBV4-2	TRBJ2-2	-	CASSQVPFNTGELFF	TGTGCCAGCAGCCAAGTACCCTTCAACACCGGGGAGCTGTTTTTT
-	TRBV3-1	TRBJ2-2	-	CASSQQGSTGELFF	TGTGCCAGCAGCCAACAGGGGAGCACCGGGGAGCTGTTTTTT
-	TRBV30	TRBJ2-7	-	CAWRRVGYEQYF	TGTGCCTGGCGGAGGGTCGGGTACGAGCAGTACTTC
once	TRBV10-2	TRBJ2-7	-	CASSVSGASIAYF	TGCGCCAGCAGTGTTAGCGGTGCCTCGATCGCGTACTTC
-	TRBV4-1	TRBJ2-1	-	CASSRDHNEQFF	TGCGCCAGCAGCCGGGATCACAATGAGCAGTTCTTC
once	TRBV20-1	TRBJ1-1	TRBD1	CSVGQANTEAFF	TGCAGTGTAGGACAGGCGAACACTGAAGCTTTCTTT
-	TRBV5-4	TRBJ2-5	TRBD2	CASSVAGGGETQYF	TGTGCCAGCAGCGTAGCGGGAGGGGGGGAGACCCAGTACTTC
-	TRBV6-1	TRBJ2-6	TRBD1	CASSPDRSGANVLTF	TGTGCCAGCAGTCCGGACAGGTCTGGGGCCAACGTCCTGACTTTC
-	TRBV6-5	TRBJ2-7	-	CASSSDGESSYEQYF	TGTGCCAGCAGCTCCGACGGGGAGAGCTCCTACGAGCAGTACTTC
-	TRBV9	TRBJ1-4	-	CASSVTDGLAKKLFF	TGTGCCAGCAGCGTAACAGACGGGTTGGCGAAAAAACTGTTTTTT
-	TRBV5-1	TRBJ2-1	TRBD2	CASSLVAGGPYNEQFF	TGCGCCAGCAGTCTCGTAGCGGGAGGCCCCTACAATGAGCAGTTCTTC
-	TRBV5-1	TRBJ2-7	-	CASSAWEPSGEQYF	TGCGCCAGCAGCGCGTGGGAACCTTCTGGCGAGCAGTACTTC
-	TRBV6-5	TRBJ2-1	TRBD2	CASSLLLTSGRPVEQFF	TGTGCCAGCAGTTTACTCCTGACTAGCGGGAGACCCGTGGAGCAGTTCTTC
-	TRBV6-5	TRBJ2-5	-	CASSYSPMGQETQYF	TGTGCCAGCAGTTACTCTCCGATGGGGCAAGAGACCCAGTACTTC
-	TRBV7-3	TRBJ2-1	-	CASSPSAYNEQFF	TGTGCCAGCAGCCCTTCGGCTTACAATGAGCAGTTCTTC
-	TRBV5-6	TRBJ2-1	-	CASSLGQRVANEQFF	TGTGCCAGCAGCTTGGGACAGCGTGTCGCCAATGAGCAGTTCTTC